This TCR beta chain was recorded in a study of blood T cells in healthy people across ages. The study recruited healthy Caucasian donors from Russia who were aged about 6 to 90. The length of the CDR3 is 20 residues. Germline CDR1 reads LGHDT; CDR2 reads YNNKEL (reference sequence). V gave up 2 bases and J gave up 0 bases, with 23 bases separating them. Primed by a sample-barcoded 5' primer and a J-beta primer mix, a second PCR proceeded for 7 to 11 cycles. One entry per CDR3 protein, called by TCRdb with MiXCR from the 5' RACE reads. The table has 1.2 million to 1.5 million distinct CDR3 sequences, roughly 60% seen once. This clonotype was found a few times.

The receptor's source is a young man in good health. The sequenced sample was blood. V is TRBV3-1 and J is TRBJ2-1, with D perhaps matching TRBD2 (5 bases). CDR3 DNA: TGTGCCAGCAGCCAAACCTCTCCTGGGAGTGGCTCCCACTCCTACAATGAGCAGTTCTTC. This sequence encodes CASSQTSPGSGSHSYNEQFF.